A single sample is the source of the 9 T cell receptor beta chains below, sequenced in a study of T cell responses to AZD1222 COVID-19 vaccine. Profiling relied on immunoSEQ multiplex PCR, and the TCRdb table lists in-frame clones only, not all of them. In the table there are 120,000 or so clones, around 93% of which are singletons. The input for sequencing was peripheral blood, taken on day 0 of AZD1222 vaccination. These receptor sequences come from an adult in good health.

The gene calls are TRBV19 and TRBJ2-5, with D hard to call. V was cut by 6 bases and J by 2 bases, with 10 bases left in between. The CDR3 loop spans 13 amino acids. The germline CDR1 and CDR2 sequences are LNHDA and SQIVND (reference sequence). The CDR3 DNA follows: TGTGCCAGTAGCAACCACAATCAAGAGACCCAGTACTTC. Its translation: CASSNHNQETQYF.

This chain joins TRBV6-5 and TRBJ1-1, with D perhaps matching TRBD1 (6 bases). The germline gives CDR1 MNHEY, CDR2 SVGAGI. CDR3 length: 15 amino acids. V shed 5 bases and J shed 7 bases, with 20 bases lying between them. The DNA of the CDR3 is TGTGCCAGCAGTCCTCAGCAGGGGATCGGCGTTGAAGCTTTCTTT. It is translated as CASSPQQGIGVEAFF.

This clone has a handful of counts. The chain recombines TRBV5-4 with TRBJ2-3; TRBD2 might be the D (5 bases). V lost 2 bases, J lost 2 bases, and 12 bases lay in between. The CDR3 totals 15 residues. CDR1 is SGHNT and CDR2 is YYREEE in the germline V gene (reference sequence). This chain's CDR3 is CASSFFSDYTDTQYF. CDR3 in DNA: TGTGCCAGCAGCTTTTTTAGCGATTACACAGATACGCAGTATTTT.

V usage is TRBV6-4 and J usage is TRBJ1-2, with 7 nucleotides matching TRBD1. Per the germline V gene, CDR1 is MRHNA and CDR2 is SNTAGT. The ends lost 0 bases at V and 0 bases at J; junction bases unmatched: 13. The CDR3 contains 19 residues. The CDR3 is CASSDSSRGDIWSNYGYTF. For the CDR3, the DNA is TGTGCCAGCAGTGACTCGAGCAGGGGGGATATATGGTCTAACTATGGCTACACCTTC.

This clone was seen once. The chain carries TRBV30 and TRBJ1-3; D is perhaps TRBD1 (5 bases). The length of the CDR3 is 12 residues. In germline, CDR1 is GTSNPN, CDR2 SVGIG (reference sequence). The germline V and J ends were trimmed by 3 bases and 2 bases, with 5 bases remaining between them. CDR3 in amino acids: CAWRQAGNTIYF. In DNA form, the CDR3 reads TGTGCCTGGAGACAGGCTGGAAACACCATATATTTT.

This clone appeared a single time. This chain uses TRBV7-9 with TRBJ2-2; D possibly matches TRBD1 or TRBD2 (5 bases each). The CDR3 is 16 residues long. Germline CDR1 and CDR2: SEHNR and FQNEAQ (reference sequence). V was pared by 5 bases and J by 6 bases, with 19 bases between. Here the CDR3 reads CASSGALGALAGELFF. CDR3 coding DNA: TGTGCCAGCAGCGGAGCACTAGGGGCCCTCGCCGGGGAGCTGTTTTTT.

The chain couples TRBV7-5 to TRBJ1-1. TRBV7-5 is flagged as a pseudogene. This CDR3 comprises 13 residues. CDR3: CARSLGMNTEAFF. DNA of the CDR3: TGTGCCAGAAGCTTAGGCATGAACACTGAAGCTTTCTTT.

The chain couples TRBV7-3 to TRBJ2-5; unclear D gene. The V end was cut by 5 bases, the J end by 5 bases, with 12 bases between. The germline V gene encodes CDR1 SGHTA and CDR2 FQGTGA. The CDR3 extends over 13 amino acids. The CDR3 DNA sequence: TGTGCCAGCAGCCAAGATCCTTTCGAGACCCAGTACTTC. As protein: CASSQDPFETQYF. Variable domain in full (rest from reference TRBV7-3 and TRBJ2-5): GAGVSQTPSNKVTEKGKYVELRCDPISGHTALYWYRQSLGQGPEFLIYFQGTGAADDSGLPNDRFFAVRPEGSVSTLKIQRTERGDSAVYLCASSQDPFETQYFGPGTRLLVL.

The chain employs TRBV15 and TRBJ2-7; a weak D match, TRBD2 (5 bases). The germline V gene has CDR1 LNHNV and CDR2 YYDKDF (reference sequence). V was pared by 1 base and J by 4 bases, with 11 bases between. This CDR3 has 14 residues. The CDR3 DNA is TGTGCCACCAGCAGAGGAGGGAACCCTTACGAGCAGTACTTC. Residues: CATSRGGNPYEQYF.